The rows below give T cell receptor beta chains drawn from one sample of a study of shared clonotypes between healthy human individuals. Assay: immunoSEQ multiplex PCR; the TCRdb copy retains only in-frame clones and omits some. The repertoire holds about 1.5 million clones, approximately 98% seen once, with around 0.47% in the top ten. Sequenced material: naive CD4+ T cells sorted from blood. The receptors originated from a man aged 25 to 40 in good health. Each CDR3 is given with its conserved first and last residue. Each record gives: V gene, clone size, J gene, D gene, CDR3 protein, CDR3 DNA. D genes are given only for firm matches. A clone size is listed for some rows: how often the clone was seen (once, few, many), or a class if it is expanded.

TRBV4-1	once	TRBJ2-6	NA	CASSQGVLSGANVLTF	TGCGCCAGCAGCCAGGGGGTCCTATCTGGGGCCAACGTCCTGACTTTC
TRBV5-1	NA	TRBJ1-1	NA	CASSLGTSYTEAFF	TGCGCCAGCAGCTTGGGGACGTCGTACACTGAAGCTTTCTTT
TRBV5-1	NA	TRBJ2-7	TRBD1	CASSRDRIPEQYF	TGCGCCAGCAGCCGGGACAGGATCCCCGAGCAGTACTTC
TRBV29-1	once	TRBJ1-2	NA	CSVPDYGYTF	TGCAGCGTTCCGGACTATGGCTACACCTTC
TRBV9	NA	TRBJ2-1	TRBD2	CASRGGLAGDNEQFF	TGTGCCAGCAGGGGCGGGCTAGCGGGGGACAATGAGCAGTTCTTC
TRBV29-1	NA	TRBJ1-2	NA	CSVRVPGRHQAYGYTF	TGCAGCGTAAGAGTGCCGGGACGGCACCAGGCCTATGGCTACACCTTC
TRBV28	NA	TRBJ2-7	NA	CASSFTIDEQYF	TGTGCCAGCAGTTTCACAATCGACGAGCAGTACTTC
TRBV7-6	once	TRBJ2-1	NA	CASSPLAYNEQFF	TGTGCCAGCAGCCCACTGGCCTACAATGAGCAGTTCTTC
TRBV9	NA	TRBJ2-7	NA	CASSVSTARTYEQYF	TGTGCCAGCAGCGTTTCTACCGCCAGGACCTACGAGCAGTACTTC
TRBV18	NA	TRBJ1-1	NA	CASSPPRRGWDTEAFF	TGTGCCAGCTCACCACCTCGAAGGGGCTGGGACACTGAAGCTTTCTTT
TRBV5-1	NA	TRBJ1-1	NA	CASSSGVLNTEAFF	TGCGCCAGCAGCTCGGGGGTGCTGAACACTGAAGCTTTCTTT
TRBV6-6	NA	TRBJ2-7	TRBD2	CASTAGPYEQYF	TGTGCCAGCACAGCGGGACCCTACGAGCAGTACTTC
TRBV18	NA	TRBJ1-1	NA	CASSPPRVQGVDTEAFF	TGTGCCAGCTCACCACCGAGGGTTCAAGGCGTGGACACTGAAGCTTTCTTT
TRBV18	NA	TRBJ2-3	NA	CASSPFSGGDTQYF	TGTGCCAGCTCACCTTTTAGTGGAGGAGATACGCAGTATTTT
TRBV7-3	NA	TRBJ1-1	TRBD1	CASSTGTGSTEAFF	TGTGCCAGCAGCACAGGGACAGGGAGCACTGAAGCTTTCTTT
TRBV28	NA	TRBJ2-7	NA	CASISPGHSYEQYF	TGTGCCAGCATCTCCCCGGGACACTCCTACGAGCAGTACTTC
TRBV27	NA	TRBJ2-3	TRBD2	CASSPRRGGPYTQYF	TGTGCCAGCAGCCCCAGGCGGGGGGGACCATATACGCAGTATTTT
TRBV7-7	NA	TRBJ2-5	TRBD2	CASSPNPSDPREIETQYF	TGTGCTAGCAGCCCGAATCCATCAGACCCGCGGGAGATAGAGACCCAGTACTTC
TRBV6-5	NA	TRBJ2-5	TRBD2	CAISSGTSLETQYF	TGTGCCATCTCGTCGGGGACTAGCTTAGAGACCCAGTACTTC
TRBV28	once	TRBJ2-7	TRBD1	CASSLSGQGKSYEQYF	TGTGCCAGCAGTTTGTCGGGACAGGGAAAATCCTACGAGCAGTACTTC
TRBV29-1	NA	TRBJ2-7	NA	CSVGGEYEQYF	TGCAGCGTTGGCGGGGAATACGAGCAGTACTTC
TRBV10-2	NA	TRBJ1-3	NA	CAVSGEGNTIYF	TGCGCCGTCTCCGGGGAGGGAAACACCATATATTTT
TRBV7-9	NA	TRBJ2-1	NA	CASSFVSNEQFF	TGTGCCAGCAGCTTTGTTTCCAATGAGCAGTTCTTC
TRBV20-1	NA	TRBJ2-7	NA	CSASSNSEQYF	TGCAGTGCTAGCTCCAATAGCGAGCAGTACTTC
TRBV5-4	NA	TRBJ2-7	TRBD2	CASTGTSGGTYEQYF	TGTGCCAGCACCGGGACTAGCGGGGGGACCTACGAGCAGTACTTC
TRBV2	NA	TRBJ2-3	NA	CASTPGFLSTDTQYF	TGTGCCAGCACCCCCGGCTTTTTAAGCACAGATACGCAGTATTTT
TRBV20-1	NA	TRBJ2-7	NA	CSATQAYEQYF	TGCAGTGCTACACAGGCCTACGAGCAGTACTTC
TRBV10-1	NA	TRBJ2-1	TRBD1	CASSAQGQGYGEQFF	TGCGCCAGCAGTGCCCAGGGACAGGGGTACGGCGAGCAGTTCTTC